This passage covers 16 T cell receptor beta chains from one sample sequenced in a study of T-cell reconstitution after alpha-beta-depleted transplantation in children. TCRbeta library construction was performed incorporating unique molecular identifiers. TCRdb reprocessed the PCR reads with MiXCR, giving one entry per CDR3 protein. The repertoire holds about 980,000 distinct CDR3 sequences, with around 30% as singletons. Material: PBMCs, mostly from graft donor cells, obtained 360 days after TCRalphabeta/CD19-depleted stem cell transplant. These receptors were obtained from a boy under two years old who had a stem cell transplant for SCID, so the T cells may come from the graft donor.

This clonotype was seen a handful of times. V gene TRBV6-5 combines with J gene TRBJ1-1; D is undetermined. The CDR3 covers 17 residues. Germline CDR1 is MNHEY and CDR2 is SVGAGI. The V end was cut by 3 bases, the J end by 0 bases, with 17 bases between. In DNA form, the CDR3 reads TGTGCCAGCAGTTATATGGGAAGTAAGATTTTGAACACTGAAGCTTTCTTT. Protein product: CASSYMGSKILNTEAFF.

This clonotype has just a few counts. The gene calls are TRBV11-2 and TRBJ2-5; no clear D. V was pared by 0 bases and J by 7 bases, with 18 bases between. Germline V gene data show CDR1 as SGHAT and CDR2 as FQNNGV. The CDR3 totals 16 residues. This chain's CDR3 is CASSLESPGRTGTQYF. The CDR3 DNA is TGTGCCAGCAGCTTAGAGTCTCCTGGGCGGACGGGGACCCAGTACTTC.

The chain has TRBV20-1 and TRBJ2-3; 8 bases fit TRBD2. V shed 0 bases and J 4 bases; nucleotides not matched to a gene: 6. CDR1 DFQATT and CDR2 SNEGSKA come from the germline V gene (reference sequence). This CDR3 is built from 15 residues. The DNA of the CDR3 is TGCAGTGCTAGAGATAGGCTAGCGGGTTCAGATACGCAGTATTTT. Amino acid sequence: CSARDRLAGSDTQYF.

In the case of this clonotype: The conserved closing phenylalanine or tryptophan is absent in this CDR3, likely reflecting a read error. This chain joins TRBV6-5 and TRBJ1-4; 10 positions match TRBD1. The CDR3 sequence is 16 residues long. CDR1 and CDR2 (germline): MNHEY, SVGAGI. V shed 2 bases and J 7 bases; nucleotides not matched to a gene: 7. This chain's CDR3 is CASSYTRGTGAEKLFY. Written as DNA, the CDR3 is TGTGCCAGCAGTTACACCCGAGGGACAGGGGCTGAAAAACTGTTTTAT.

This clonotype appeared a few times. CDR3 nucleotides: TGTGCCACCAGCAGAGAGCGACAGGAGCTTTTGCAAAATAGGGAAAAACTGTTTTTT. The encoded protein is CATSRERQELLQNREKLFF. The genes are TRBV15 and TRBJ1-4; perhaps TRBD1 as D (6 bases). The V and J ends lost 0 bases and 8 bases respectively, with 25 bases between them. The CDR3 has 19 amino acids. From germline, CDR1 is LNHNV and CDR2 YYDKDF (reference sequence).

This rearrangement joins TRBV12-3 or TRBV12-4 to TRBJ1-5, with TRBD1 matching 8 bases. J was trimmed by 7 bases and V by 4 bases; bases with no gene match: 9. The CDR3 has 15 residues. CDR3 region: CASSSLRGQGQPQHF. The CDR3 DNA reads TGTGCCAGCAGTTCCCTCAGGGGGCAGGGACAGCCCCAGCATTTT.

The sample holds a few counts of this clonotype. The genes are TRBV4-1 and TRBJ2-6, with TRBD1 identical over 9 bases. In germline, CDR1 is MGHRA, CDR2 YSYEKL. This CDR3 contains 16 residues. V trimming: 6 bases; J trimming: 0 bases; junction bases outside the gene matches: 3. CDR3 amino acids: CASRPTGGSGANVLTF. Written as DNA, the CDR3 is TGCGCCAGCAGACCGACAGGGGGCTCTGGGGCCAACGTCCTGACTTTC.

The V gene is TRBV28, the J gene TRBJ1-1; TRBD1 aligns across 7 bases. Germline CDR1 and CDR2: MDHEN and SYDVKM. Trimming cost V 5 bases and J 4 bases; bases outside gene matches: 7. This CDR3 is built from 14 residues. This CDR3 reads CASSTITGATEAFF. CDR3 in DNA: TGTGCCAGCAGTACCATAACAGGGGCCACTGAAGCTTTCTTT.

This clonotype was seen more than once but under ten times. This chain links TRBV5-1 with TRBJ1-1; TRBD1 might be the D (5 bases). The CDR3 loop spans 15 amino acids. Deletions cut 4 bases from V and 1 base from J, with 14 bases between. CDR1 is SGHRS, CDR2 YFSETQ, per germline. The CDR3 DNA reads TGCGCCAGCAGCCCCGCGGGGGTGAGGAACACTGAAGCTTTCTTT. This gives the protein CASSPAGVRNTEAFF.

The V gene is TRBV20-1, the J gene TRBJ2-1, with TRBD1 matching over 8 bases. The CDR3 has 16 amino acids. Germline V gives CDR1 DFQATT, CDR2 SNEGSKA (reference sequence). Trimming took 3 bases from V and 6 from J; bases not matched to a gene: 13. DNA of the CDR3: TGCAGTGCTAGTCGACCCCGGGACAGGAACCGCAATGAGCAGTTCTTC. Protein: CSASRPRDRNRNEQFF.

In its sample, this clonotype was seen a few times. The CDR3 nucleotides are TGCGCCAGCAGATCCCATCGATCAGATACGCAGTATTTT. Translated: CASRSHRSDTQYF. V is TRBV5-1 and J is TRBJ2-3; D ambiguous. CDR1 and CDR2 (germline): SGHRS, YFSETQ. Between the trimmed V and J ends, which lost 5 bases and 4 bases, there was a span of 11 bases. This CDR3 comprises 13 residues.

This CDR3 is CSARGRGGQETQYF. CDR3 sequence (DNA): TGCAGTGCTAGAGGGCGGGGGGGCCAAGAGACCCAGTACTTC. The chain carries TRBV20-1 and TRBJ2-5; 9 bases line up with TRBD2. Germline CDR1 reads DFQATT; CDR2 reads SNEGSKA (reference sequence). The CDR3 covers 14 residues. Germline trimming cut 1 base from V and 1 base from J; bases unmatched to any gene: 1.

The chain recombines TRBV7-9 with TRBJ2-3; 10 nucleotides agree with TRBD1. CDR3 length: 14 residues. In germline, CDR1 is SEHNR, CDR2 FQNEAQ (reference sequence). Unmatched junction bases numbered 9, after V lost 10 bases and J lost 5 bases. CDR3 DNA sequence: TGTGCCACCCCTGGGACAGGGGTGAAAGATACGCAGTATTTT. Amino acids: CATPGTGVKDTQYF.

This clonotype was counted between two and nine times. The gene calls are TRBV5-6 and TRBJ2-3, with D maybe TRBD2 (7 bases). V was shortened by 2 bases and J by 2 bases, with 12 bases between the two germline ends. The CDR3 is made up of 15 amino acids. CDR1 is SGHDT and CDR2 is YYEEEE in the germline V gene. CDR3 sequence (DNA): TGTGCCAGCAGCTTAGGCGGGGGCTACACAGATACGCAGTATTTT. Translating it yields CASSLGGGYTDTQYF.

The V gene is TRBV12-3 or TRBV12-4, the J gene TRBJ2-7; tentative D call: TRBD1 (6 bases). V shed 5 bases and J shed 3 bases, with 20 bases lying between them. CDR3 length: 16 amino acids. CDR3 amino acids: CASSPPPDRHDYEQYF. CDR3 nucleotide sequence: TGTGCCAGCAGTCCTCCCCCCGACAGGCACGACTACGAGCAGTACTTC.

This clonotype occurred a few times. V is TRBV3-1 and J is TRBJ2-3; D call uncertain. The CDR3 totals 15 residues. CDR1 and CDR2 from the germline V gene are LGHDT and YNNKEL (reference sequence). V was trimmed by 1 base and J by 1 base, leaving 9 bases between them. CDR3 sequence: CASSQGTHRTDTQYF. The DNA for the CDR3 is TGTGCCAGCAGCCAAGGGACCCACCGCACAGATACGCAGTATTTT.